This T cell receptor beta chain was documented in a study of CXCR3-negative and CXCR3-positive naive CD8 T cells. On the study more broadly: The study obtained around 150 million TRB reads, about 1.5 +/- 0.3 million per library.

5' RACE that incorporated UMI labels was used to prepare the TRB cDNA libraries. TCRdb reprocessed the 5' RACE reads and keeps a single row for each CDR3 protein, giving no DNA. In all, the sample yields under 70,000 distinct CDR3 sequences. As to this clonotype: Its antigen remains unidentified.

Study observations and caveats: The naive subsets expressed comparable surface CD5, and the authors inferred TCR strength from TRB CDR3 properties. The study found that naive CXCR3-negative and CXCR3-positive cells shared TRBV-TRBJ usage, while memory cells differed. The study found CXCR3 expression partially decreased after cryopreservation and ran most assays on fresh PBMCs.

Material: memory CD8+ T cells from blood. This receptor was obtained from a human donor in good health. Some clones in this sample may be carry-over from other donors' samples.

CDR3 protein: CSVEHRIYNEQFF. The genes are TRBV29-1 and TRBJ2-1. The CDR3 is 13 residues long. Germline CDR1 is SQVTM and CDR2 is ANQGSEA.